A single T cell receptor beta chain is shown here with its context. The data were taken from a study of blood T cell repertoires in COVID-19. Authors' processing steps: The assay estimated nucleated cells by amplifying reference gene primers. Libraries were prepared by immunoSEQ multiplex PCR; TCRdb keeps only in-frame clonotypes and omits some of them. Clone size and V and J calls were adopted from that table, with D and trimming inferred from the DNA. Of 250,000 or so clones listed, roughly 84% are singletons. This sequence was found in a man aged 45-65 years who had recovered from COVID-19. What was sequenced was PBMCs or T cells enriched from blood (not recorded which).

The DNA for the CDR3 is TGCGCCAGCAGCCAAAGGTTGGACAGGGGGTTTGGAAACACCATATATTTT. Protein sequence: CASSQRLDRGFGNTIYF. This rearrangement joins TRBV4-1 to TRBJ1-3; 10 bases match TRBD1. Germline CDR1 reads MGHRA; CDR2 reads YSYEKL. J gave up 3 bases and V 2 bases, and 7 bases lay outside the gene matches. This CDR3 comprises 17 residues.